The 17 T cell receptor beta chains presented below share a single source sample, sequenced in a study of monozygotic twins with inflammatory bowel disease. One entry per CDR3 protein, without DNA, is what TCRdb gives after re-calling the 5' RACE reads. Recorded for this sample: around 150,000 distinct CDR3 sequences. Input material: blood. These receptors were obtained from a human donor with ulcerative colitis or Crohn's disease, or a healthy co-twin of an affected twin (not recorded which).

The chain uses TRBV2 and TRBJ2-2; the TCRdb D gene call, TRBD1, has no DNA to confirm it. This CDR3 comprises 16 residues. Germline-derived CDR1 and CDR2 are SNHLY and FYNNEI. The CDR3 region is CASSEAPRGITGELFF. Looking up the rest from reference TRBV2 and TRBJ2-2 gives the full variable domain: EPEVTQTPSHQVTQMGQEVILRCVPISNHLYFYWYRQILGQKVEFLVSFYNNEISEKSEIFDDQFSVERPDGSNFTLKIRSTKLEDSAMYFCASSEAPRGITGELFFGEGSRLTVL.

J is TRBJ2-5 and V is TRBV27; the D call from TCRdb, TRBD1, cannot be confirmed without DNA. This CDR3 contains 16 residues. CDR1 MNHEY and CDR2 SMNVEV come from the germline V gene (reference sequence). CDR3: CASSLWGNRGQETQYF.

J is TRBJ2-1 and V is TRBV6-1; TCRdb's D gene call, TRBD2, goes unchecked for lack of DNA. The CDR3 extends over 15 amino acids. The germline CDR1 and CDR2 sequences are MNHNS and SASEGT. The CDR3 sequence: CASSLGTSFYNEQFF.

The chain combines TRBV20-1 with TRBJ2-5; TCRdb selects TRBD1, and the lack of DNA leaves this call unchecked. This CDR3 comprises 19 residues. The germline V gene encodes CDR1 DFQATT and CDR2 SNEGSKA (reference sequence). CDR3 sequence reads: CSAREDRDRGTVGQETQYF.

The J gene is TRBJ2-1, the V gene TRBV6-1; TCRdb picks TRBD1, but there is no DNA to check that call. CDR3 size: 15 residues. Germline V CDR1 and CDR2: MNHNS, SASEGT. The CDR3 sequence is CASRTGGGSYNEQFF.

The J gene is TRBJ2-1, the V gene TRBV11-3; TCRdb's assignment of TRBD1 cannot be checked, as there is no DNA. The CDR3 runs 14 residues. Germline CDR1 SGHNT, CDR2 YENEEA. The CDR3 sequence: CASSSRTFPHEQFF.

The chain has TRBV5-4 and TRBJ2-3; TCRdb outputs TRBD1, but without DNA this stays unchecked. The CDR3 contains 16 residues. CDR1 and CDR2 (germline): SGHNT, YYREEE (reference sequence). The CDR3 spells CASSLPSGVGGDTQYF.

The chain joins TRBV7-7 to TRBJ2-2; the TRBD1 assignment by TCRdb is unverifiable without DNA. The V gene's germline CDR1 is SSHAT and CDR2 FNYEAQ (reference sequence). CDR3 length: 13 residues. The CDR3 protein is CASRSPRGGELFF.

The CDR3 loop reads CSVEVGWGTEAFF. This rearrangement joins TRBV29-1 to TRBJ1-1; TCRdb lists TRBD1, though no DNA is available to test this call. Germline V gene lookup returns CDR1 SQVTM and CDR2 ANQGSEA. The CDR3 has 13 amino acids.

The chain combines TRBV4-2 with TRBJ2-7; TCRdb designates TRBD1, a call that cannot be tested without DNA. The germline V gene encodes CDR1 LGHNA and CDR2 YNFKEQ. The CDR3 spans 18 residues. The CDR3 loop is CASSPTPGRGRGGYEQYF.

This rearrangement joins TRBV10-3 to TRBJ1-1. Germline V gene sequence: CDR1 ENHRY, CDR2 SYGVKD. This CDR3 comprises 12 residues. CDR3 protein: CAISEGDTEAFF.

The CDR3 is CASSLMGDLGEKLFF. This sequence joins TRBV5-1 and TRBJ1-4. Germline V gene lookup returns CDR1 SGHRS and CDR2 YFSETQ. The CDR3 totals 15 residues.

The genes are TRBV9 and TRBJ2-2. CDR1 is SGDLS and CDR2 is YYNGEE in the germline V gene. This CDR3 has 13 residues. CDR3 loop: CASSVTAGGELFF.

The rearrangement joins TRBV7-3 to TRBJ2-1; no DNA is available, so the TRBD2 call from TCRdb remains unchecked. This CDR3 spans 15 amino acids. Germline V CDR1 and CDR2: SGHTA, FQGTGA. CDR3 region: CASSTSGRVDNEQFF.

J is TRBJ1-5 and V is TRBV7-2; absent DNA, TCRdb's TRBD1 call cannot be checked. CDR1 is SGHTA and CDR2 is FQGNSA in the germline V gene. The CDR3 is 15 amino acids. The CDR3 loop reads CASSSDRGHNQPQHF.

V usage is TRBV3-1 and J usage is TRBJ2-1; TCRdb designates TRBD2, a call that cannot be tested without DNA. This CDR3 is 14 amino acids long. Germline CDR1 and CDR2: LGHDT and YNNKEL (reference sequence). CDR3 sequence: CASSQDGGDNEQFF.

The chain couples TRBV6-2 or TRBV6-3 to TRBJ2-5; TCRdb proposes TRBD1, but this gene call is untestable without DNA. CDR1 and CDR2 (germline): MNHEY, SVGEGT. There are 16 residues in the CDR3. CDR3: CASSFGARPWGETQYF.